These 4 T cell receptor beta chains were all obtained from the same sample, sequenced in a study of blood T cell repertoires in COVID-19. The assay was immunoSEQ multiplex PCR, and TCRdb's table has in-frame clones only and misses some. Of 270,000 or so clones in the sample, less than 85% were seen once. Sequenced sample: peripheral blood. These receptors were obtained from a woman in her late teens or twenties with acute or convalescent COVID-19.

This clone was recorded once. V gene TRBV18 combines with J gene TRBJ1-6, with 10 bases that match TRBD1. Germline trimming cut 6 bases from V and 8 bases from J; bases unmatched to any gene: 7. The CDR3 covers 15 residues. Germline V gene lookup returns CDR1 KGHSH and CDR2 LQKENI. The CDR3 region has the DNA TGTGCCAGCTCCCCTCTGGACAGGGGGGATTCACCCCTCCACTTT. This sequence encodes CASSPLDRGDSPLHF. Full variable domain (missing parts from reference TRBV18 and TRBJ1-6): NAGVMQNPRHLVRRRGQEARLRCSPMKGHSHVYWYRQLPEEGLKFMVYLQKENIIDESGMPKERFSAEFPKEGPSILRIQQVVRGDSAAYFCASSPLDRGDSPLHFGNGTRLTVT.

The chain employs TRBV14 and TRBJ2-1; 10 bases are shared with TRBD2. The V and J ends lost 1 base and 7 bases, in that order; junction bases with no gene match: 4. Germline V gene sequence: CDR1 SGHDN, CDR2 FVKESK. This CDR3 contains 15 residues. For the CDR3, the DNA is TGTGCCAGCAGCCAAGCCCTAGCGGGAGAGAATGAGCAGTTCTTC. It codes for CASSQALAGENEQFF.

This clone occurred once. This chain joins TRBV19 and TRBJ1-2, with D maybe TRBD1 (5 bases). This CDR3 is 13 amino acids long. CDR1 and CDR2 (germline): LNHDA, SQIVND (reference sequence). Trimming left V 3 bases short and J 5 bases short, with 10 bases between. CDR3 loop: CASSMGGSYGYTF. As DNA, the CDR3 is TGTGCCAGTAGTATGGGGGGAAGTTATGGCTACACCTTC.

This chain joins TRBV5-5 and TRBJ2-7, with 10 bases matching TRBD1. J lost 3 bases, V lost 5 bases, and 5 bases had no gene match. Germline lookup yields CDR1 SGHKS and CDR2 YYEKEE (reference sequence). The CDR3 has 14 residues. CDR3 DNA sequence: TGTGCCAGCAGTCGGGACAGGGGCAGCTACGAGCAGTACTTC. It is translated as CASSRDRGSYEQYF.